This TCR beta chain was identified in a study of blood T cell repertoires in COVID-19. About the study: Samples of COVID-19 (acute and convalescent) were obtained from the United States, Italy and Spain.

As originally analysed: Estimates of nucleated cell counts were drawn from the amplification of reference gene primers. TCRdb's table, derived via immunoSEQ multiplex PCR, lists solely in-frame clones and lacks some. The V and J calls and clone size were taken over from that table, and D and trimming were inferred from the DNA. The repertoire holds a few hundred thousand clones, with 65% to 85% as singletons. The CDR3 runs to 14 residues. Trimming removed 1 base from V and 5 bases from J, with 12 bases in between. The germline V gene encodes CDR1 SGHDT and CDR2 YYEEEE. The receptor was derived from a woman in her fifties or sixties with acute or convalescent COVID-19. Sequencing used peripheral blood. The V call is TRBV5-6, the J call TRBJ1-1; D remains unclear. In DNA, the CDR3 is TGTGCCAGCAGCTTGATGTCTCGACAAACTGAAGCTTTCTTT. Protein product: CASSLMSRQTEAFF.